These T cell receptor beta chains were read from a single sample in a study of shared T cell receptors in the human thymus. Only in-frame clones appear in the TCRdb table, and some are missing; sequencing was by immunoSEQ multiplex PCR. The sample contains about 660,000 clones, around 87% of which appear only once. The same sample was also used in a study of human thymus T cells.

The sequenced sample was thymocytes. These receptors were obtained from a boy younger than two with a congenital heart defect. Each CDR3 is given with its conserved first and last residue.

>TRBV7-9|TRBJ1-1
CASSLVSSGTGAWSTEAFF
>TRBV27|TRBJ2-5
CASSITGEETQYF
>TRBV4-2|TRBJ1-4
CASSQDTRQGNEKLFF
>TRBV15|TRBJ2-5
CAVKTARLGETQYF
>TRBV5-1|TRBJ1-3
CASSPGSGNTIYF
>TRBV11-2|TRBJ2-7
CASGPGLAAPSYEQYF
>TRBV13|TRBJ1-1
CASSHIRGQGTEAFF
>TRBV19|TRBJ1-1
CASSGRGQGAETEAFF
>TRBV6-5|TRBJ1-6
CASTPHRGGLSPLHF
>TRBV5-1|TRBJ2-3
CASSLDGRGRLGGRDTQYF
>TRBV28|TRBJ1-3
CASSSRDSWRGNTIYF
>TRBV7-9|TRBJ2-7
CASLGQSYEQYF
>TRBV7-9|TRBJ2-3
CASRPTSIPTTDTQYF
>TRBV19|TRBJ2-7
CASSLEASSYEQYF
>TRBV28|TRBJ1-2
CASSPSHPNYGYTF
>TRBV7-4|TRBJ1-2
CASSLVGARSHLYGYTF
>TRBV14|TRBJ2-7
CASSQDRPRSVRRYEQYF
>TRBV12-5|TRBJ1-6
CASGHRTGGFYNSPLHF
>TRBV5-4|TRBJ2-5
CASSLTEREWHGETQYF
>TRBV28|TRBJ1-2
CASSLAGSNGYTF
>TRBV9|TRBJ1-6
CASSTTGGSGYNSPLHF
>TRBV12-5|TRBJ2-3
CASDSTDTQYF
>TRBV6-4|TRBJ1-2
CASSTGLGYGYTF
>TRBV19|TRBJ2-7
CASSIRAGEPYEQYF
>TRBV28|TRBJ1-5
CASSNPPQDRGLCQPQHF
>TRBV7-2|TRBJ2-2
CASSLLGQGITGELFF
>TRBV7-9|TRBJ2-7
CASSPGGNEQYF
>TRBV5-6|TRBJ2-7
CASSSPQGSSGRSYEQYF
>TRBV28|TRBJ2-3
CASITREGRDTQYF
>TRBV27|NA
CASSLGREGYEQYF
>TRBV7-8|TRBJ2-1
CASSSGTEQFF
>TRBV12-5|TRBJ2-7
CASGPNSLTSGRPEQYF
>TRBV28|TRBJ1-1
CASSLTKGGAVTEAFF
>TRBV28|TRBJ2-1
CASSLTPGTGDEQFF
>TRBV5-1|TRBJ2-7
CASSLAHSSYEQYF
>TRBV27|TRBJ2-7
CASSTRQFSYEQYF
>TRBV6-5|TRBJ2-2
CASSYMGQSNTGELFF
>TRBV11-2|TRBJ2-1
CASSLDLSGGGYNEQFF
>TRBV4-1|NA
CASSQDPVQGLYEQYF
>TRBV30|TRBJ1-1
CAWRAHSGGEDTEAFF
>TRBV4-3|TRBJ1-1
CASSPRTGENTEAFF
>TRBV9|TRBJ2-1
CASSVQVGDEQFF
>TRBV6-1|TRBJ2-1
CASSEKQGLRYNEQFF
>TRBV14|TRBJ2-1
CASSQVADRVTYEQFF
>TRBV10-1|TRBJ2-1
CASSEPPSGSYNEQFF
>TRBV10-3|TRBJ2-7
CAISEPTLRDISYEQYF